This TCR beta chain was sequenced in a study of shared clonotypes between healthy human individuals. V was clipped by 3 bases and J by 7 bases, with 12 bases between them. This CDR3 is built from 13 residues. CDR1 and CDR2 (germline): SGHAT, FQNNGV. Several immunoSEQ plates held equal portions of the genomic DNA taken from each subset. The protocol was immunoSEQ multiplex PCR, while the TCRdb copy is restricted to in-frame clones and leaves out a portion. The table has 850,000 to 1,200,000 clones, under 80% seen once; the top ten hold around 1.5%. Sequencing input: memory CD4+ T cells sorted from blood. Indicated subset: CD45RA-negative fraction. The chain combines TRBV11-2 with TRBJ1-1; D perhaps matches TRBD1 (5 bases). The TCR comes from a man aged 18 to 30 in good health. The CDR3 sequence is CASSLGGRDEAFF. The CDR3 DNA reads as TGTGCCAGCAGCTTGGGGGGGAGAGATGAAGCTTTCTTT.